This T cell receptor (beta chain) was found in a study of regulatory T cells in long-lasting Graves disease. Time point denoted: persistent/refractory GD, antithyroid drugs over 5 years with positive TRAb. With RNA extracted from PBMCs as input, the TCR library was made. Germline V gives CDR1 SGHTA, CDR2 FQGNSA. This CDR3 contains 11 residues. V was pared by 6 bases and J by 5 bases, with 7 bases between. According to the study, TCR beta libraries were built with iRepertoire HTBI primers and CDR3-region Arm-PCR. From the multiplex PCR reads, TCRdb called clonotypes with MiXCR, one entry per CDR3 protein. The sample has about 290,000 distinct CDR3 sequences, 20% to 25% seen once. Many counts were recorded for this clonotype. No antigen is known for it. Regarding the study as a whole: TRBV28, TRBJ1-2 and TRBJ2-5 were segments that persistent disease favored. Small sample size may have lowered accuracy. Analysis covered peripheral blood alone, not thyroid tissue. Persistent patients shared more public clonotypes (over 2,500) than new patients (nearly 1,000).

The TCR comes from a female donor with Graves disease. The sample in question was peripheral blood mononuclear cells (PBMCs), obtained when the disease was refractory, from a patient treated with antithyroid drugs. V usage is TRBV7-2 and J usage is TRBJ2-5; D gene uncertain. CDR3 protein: CASSLLETQYF. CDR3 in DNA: TGTGCCAGCAGTTTATTGGAGACCCAGTACTTC.